Shown below are 25 T cell receptor beta chains from a single sample sequenced in a study of identical twins (TCRdb year 2016). Library prep was done by 5' RACE. Sequencing instrument: Illumina HiSeq 2000. The public reads were reprocessed in TCRdb via fastp at Q25 and MiXCR, keeping in-frame beta chains. Identical CDR3 protein sequences are pooled into one entry, listed with their most common genes and DNA. Across this sample there are around 1.7 million distinct CDR3 sequences, with about 30% seen only once. About 0.27% of the sample lies in the top ten. The sample was cord blood. Every receptor here comes from a newborn girl in good health.

The chain recombines TRBV10-3 with TRBJ1-1; D uncertain. Trimming took off 0 bases at V and 0 bases at J, with 8 bases between the two ends. The CDR3 extends over 15 amino acids. Germline V lookup: CDR1 ENHRY, CDR2 SYGVKD. The CDR3 nucleotides read TGTGCCATCAGTGAGTCGTGGGAAATGAACACTGAAGCTTTCTTT. Residues: CAISESWEMNTEAFF.

This clonotype has more than one count but fewer than ten. The chain links TRBV7-2 to TRBJ2-7; 11 bases line up with TRBD2. Germline trimming cut 3 bases from V and 0 bases from J; bases unmatched to any gene: 7. Germline CDR1 SGHTA, CDR2 FQGNSA. This CDR3 comprises 17 residues. Here the CDR3 DNA reads TGTGCCAGCAGCTTGTATCTAGCGGGGGGAATCTCCTACGAGCAGTACTTC. Amino acid sequence: CASSLYLAGGISYEQYF.

This clonotype has just a few counts. The V call is TRBV3-1, the J call TRBJ1-2; D remains unclear. The CDR3 covers 16 residues. Between the trimmed V and J ends, which lost 2 bases and 0 bases, there was a span of 13 bases. Germline V gene sequence: CDR1 LGHDT, CDR2 YNNKEL (reference sequence). CDR3 protein: CASSQFSSGTNYGYTF. In DNA, the CDR3 is TGTGCCAGCAGCCAATTCAGTTCAGGTACTAACTATGGCTACACCTTC.

This chain joins TRBV20-1 and TRBJ2-4, with D perhaps TRBD1 (6 bases). The end of the DNA is better explained by TRBJ2-5, so the J call may be wrong. There are 14 residues in the CDR3. Germline lookup yields CDR1 DFQATT and CDR2 SNEGSKA (reference sequence). The CDR3 DNA reads as TGCAGTGCTAGTGGCTCGCGTAGGGGGGAGACCCAGTACTTC. Translation: CSASGSRRGETQYF.

This chain joins TRBV27 and TRBJ2-7, with 9 bases that match TRBD2. CDR3 length: 15 amino acids. Looked up from germline, CDR1 is MNHEY and CDR2 is SMNVEV (reference sequence). The V segment lost 5 bases and the J segment 9 bases; nucleotides outside the gene matches: 14. The CDR3 reads CASSTLAGLFTAQYF. The CDR3 DNA follows: TGTGCCAGCAGTACGCTAGCGGGGCTATTTACGGCGCAGTACTTC.

A few counts support this clonotype. The chain is built from TRBV20-1 and TRBJ2-1, with 8 positions matching TRBD2. With V trimmed by 5 bases and J by 6 bases, 12 bases remained unmatched. CDR3 size: 15 residues. From germline, CDR1 is DFQATT and CDR2 SNEGSKA (reference sequence). The CDR3 region has the DNA TGCAGTGCTGGCCTAGGGAGCGGGGGTGCCAATGAGCAGTTCTTC. The encoded protein is CSAGLGSGGANEQFF.

This clonotype was recorded a few times. The chain carries TRBV20-1 and TRBJ2-1; 13 nucleotides line up with TRBD2. The junction had 3 bases not matched to a gene; V was cut back by 0 bases and J by 7 bases. Germline V gene lookup returns CDR1 DFQATT and CDR2 SNEGSKA (reference sequence). The CDR3 length is 15 residues. The CDR3 loop is CSARERTSGRNEQFF. CDR3 coding DNA: TGCAGTGCTAGAGAACGGACTAGCGGGAGAAATGAGCAGTTCTTC.

As for this clonotype: A much larger clone differs from this one at a single base, so this may be a read error. The chain has TRBV29-1 and TRBJ2-7; TRBD2 aligns across 8 bases. The V gene end was trimmed by 6 bases and the J gene end by 0 bases; junction bases not matched to a gene: 4. The CDR3 runs to 13 residues. CDR1 SQVTM and CDR2 ANQGSEA come from the germline V gene. The CDR3 loop is CSVPTSASYEQYF. The CDR3 DNA reads TGCAGCGTACCGACTAGCGCCTCCTACGAGCAGTACTTC.

The chain uses TRBV18 and TRBJ1-5; TRBD1 matches 11 bases. The junction had 10 bases not matched to a gene; V was cut back by 3 bases and J by 12 bases. Germline assignment: CDR1 KGHSH and CDR2 LQKENI. CDR3 length: 15 amino acids. Here the CDR3 reads CASSPPRTGGHNQHF. In DNA, the CDR3 is TGTGCCAGCTCACCTCCGCGGACAGGGGGCCACAACCAGCATTTT. Full variable domain (outside the CDR3, taken from reference TRBV18 and TRBJ1-5): NAGVMQNPRHLVRRRGQEARLRCSPMKGHSHVYWYRQLPEEGLKFMVYLQKENIIDESGMPKERFSAEFPKEGPSILRIQQVVRGDSAAYFCASSPPRTGGHNQHFGDGTRLSIL.

V usage is TRBV12-5 and J usage is TRBJ1-2, with TRBD1 as a possible D gene (5 bases). V gave up 2 bases and J gave up 4 bases, with 20 bases separating them. This CDR3 has 17 residues. CDR1 LGHNT and CDR2 FRNRAP come from the germline V gene. CDR3 amino acids: CASGLSDEQVASYGYTF. Here the CDR3 DNA reads TGTGCTAGTGGTTTGAGCGACGAACAGGTGGCGAGCTATGGCTACACCTTC.

Concerning this clonotype itself: One base away lies a much larger clone, so this may be a sequencing read error. J is TRBJ2-1 and V is TRBV7-2; D call uncertain. The CDR3 totals 15 residues. The germline gives CDR1 SGHTA, CDR2 FQGNSA. The CDR3 sequence is CASSLVGLSYDEQFF. The CDR3 nucleotides read TGTGCCAGCAGCTTAGTAGGGTTATCCTACGATGAGCAGTTCTTC.

The chain combines TRBV20-1 with TRBJ1-4; the D gene is possibly TRBD1 (5 bases). CDR1 DFQATT and CDR2 SNEGSKA come from the germline V gene (reference sequence). The CDR3 consists of 15 residues. The CDR3 nucleotides read TGCAGCGCCAGGGCGGCCAGCGGGGCTAATGAAAAACTGTTTTTT. It encodes CSARAASGANEKLFF.

The chain links TRBV12-3 or TRBV12-4 to TRBJ2-1; D tentatively fits TRBD1 or TRBD2 (7 bases each). Trimming pared 5 bases from V and 6 bases from J, leaving 23 bases between. The CDR3 totals 17 residues. The CDR3: CASSRRQGGPLGNEQFF. In nucleotides, the CDR3 is TGTGCCAGCAGTCGAAGACAGGGAGGGCCTTTGGGCAATGAGCAGTTCTTC.

This chain connects TRBV10-3 to TRBJ1-1; D is unclear. V was cut by 10 bases and J by 0 bases, with 9 bases left in between. CDR3 length equals 12 residues. Germline V CDR1 and CDR2: ENHRY, SYGVKD. In DNA form, the CDR3 reads TGTGCCACCCGGACCTTGAACACTGAAGCTTTCTTT. Its translation is CATRTLNTEAFF.

This clonotype was found a few times. The chain links TRBV29-1 to TRBJ2-1; 16 bases line up with TRBD2. The CDR3 covers 17 residues. V lost 5 bases and J lost 7; bases outside the gene matches: 11. Per the germline V gene, CDR1 is SQVTM and CDR2 is ANQGSEA. The CDR3 DNA follows: TGCAGCGTTACGCTCCCGGGACTAGCGGGGGGGCGGAATGAGCAGTTCTTC. Protein: CSVTLPGLAGGRNEQFF.

This clonotype showed up just a few times. The chain links TRBV2 to TRBJ2-4, with 9 positions matching TRBD2. The J call is doubtful: the DNA matches TRBJ2-7 better. The CDR3 has 14 residues. CDR1 and CDR2 (germline): SNHLY, FYNNEI. The DNA of the CDR3 is TGTGCCAGCAGTGTTAGCGGGAGAGGTAACGAGCAGTACTTC. It codes for CASSVSGRGNEQYF.

This chain uses TRBV12-3 or TRBV12-4 with TRBJ1-2; D is undetermined. CDR3 size: 15 residues. Trimming took off 5 bases at V and 4 bases at J, with 17 bases between the two ends. CDR3 sequence: CASSPQSEHSYGYTF. The CDR3 nucleotides are TGTGCCAGCAGTCCCCAATCGGAGCATTCCTATGGCTACACCTTC.

This chain links TRBV18 with TRBJ2-1; TRBD2 matches 9 bases. CDR3 size: 15 residues. J was trimmed by 6 bases and V by 4 bases; bases with no gene match: 7. Per the germline V gene, CDR1 is KGHSH and CDR2 is LQKENI. CDR3 in DNA: TGTGCCAGCTCACGAACTAGCGGGCCGAGCAATGAGCAGTTCTTC. This encodes CASSRTSGPSNEQFF.

The V and J genes are TRBV2 and TRBJ1-1; 8 bases are shared with TRBD1. The ends lost 6 bases at V and 4 bases at J; junction bases unmatched: 16. The CDR3 totals 17 residues. CDR1 and CDR2 from the germline V gene are SNHLY and FYNNEI. In nucleotides, the CDR3 is TGTGCCAGCAGCCCCAGGGGGCGCGTAACTTCTGGCACTGAAGCTTTCTTT. This codes for CASSPRGRVTSGTEAFF.

This rearrangement joins TRBV25-1 to TRBJ2-5; D gene unclear. Trimming stripped 2 bases from V and 6 bases from J, with 7 bases between. Germline V gene data show CDR1 as MGHDK and CDR2 as SYGVNS. This CDR3 is built from 12 residues. The CDR3: CASSEERKTQYF. CDR3 coding DNA: TGTGCCAGCAGTGAAGAACGAAAGACCCAGTACTTC.

The CDR3 sequence: CATGLAGGGTDTQYF. Here the CDR3 DNA reads TGTGCCACCGGACTAGCGGGAGGTGGTACAGATACGCAGTATTTT. This chain connects TRBV3-1 to TRBJ2-3; 14 bases line up with TRBD2. This CDR3 has 15 amino acids. Germline trimming cut 10 bases from V and 3 bases from J; bases unmatched to any gene: 6. Germline V lookup: CDR1 LGHDT, CDR2 YNNKEL (reference sequence).

V is TRBV29-1 and J is TRBJ2-5; the D gene is possibly TRBD2 (5 bases). In germline, CDR1 is SQVTM, CDR2 ANQGSEA. The CDR3 totals 11 residues. Trimming took off 2 bases at V and 11 bases at J, with 12 bases between the two ends. The CDR3 here is CSVEPGIEQYF. The DNA of the CDR3 is TGCAGCGTTGAACCGGGGATTGAGCAGTACTTC.

V usage is TRBV12-3 or TRBV12-4 and J usage is TRBJ1-6, with D uncertain. The CDR3 runs to 16 residues. V shed 3 bases and J shed 1 base, with 10 bases lying between them. CDR3 nucleotide sequence: TGTGCCAGCAGTTTCGGCGGGAGATCCTATAATTCACCCCTCCACTTT. This codes for CASSFGGRSYNSPLHF.

This clonotype occurred a few times. V and J are TRBV9 and TRBJ2-4; a weak D match, TRBD2 (6 bases). From germline, CDR1 is SGDLS and CDR2 YYNGEE. V was clipped by 3 bases and J by 8 bases, with 21 bases between them. The CDR3 has 16 amino acids. The CDR3 here is CASSAPAGLTGDIQYF. The CDR3 nucleotides are TGTGCCAGCAGCGCCCCAGCGGGCCTTACGGGGGACATTCAGTACTTC.

This clonotype has ten or more counts. The chain is built from TRBV9 and TRBJ2-3; 9 nucleotides align to TRBD2. Germline V gene sequence: CDR1 SGDLS, CDR2 YYNGEE. With 0 bases clipped from V and 2 bases from J, the junction kept 4 bases outside the gene matches. This CDR3 has 16 amino acids. The CDR3 loop is CASSVASGRSTDTQYF. The CDR3 DNA reads as TGTGCCAGCAGCGTAGCCAGCGGGAGGTCCACAGATACGCAGTATTTT.